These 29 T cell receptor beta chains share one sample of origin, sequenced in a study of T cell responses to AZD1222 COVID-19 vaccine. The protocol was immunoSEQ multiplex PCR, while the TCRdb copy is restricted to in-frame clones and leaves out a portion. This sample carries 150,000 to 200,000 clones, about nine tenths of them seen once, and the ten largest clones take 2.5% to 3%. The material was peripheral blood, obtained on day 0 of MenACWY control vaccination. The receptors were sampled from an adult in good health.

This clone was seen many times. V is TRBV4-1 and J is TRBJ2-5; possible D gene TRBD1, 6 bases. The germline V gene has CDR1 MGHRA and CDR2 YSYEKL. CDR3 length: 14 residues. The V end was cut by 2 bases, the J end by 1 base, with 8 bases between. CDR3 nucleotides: TGCGCCAGCAGCCAACCGGACAGCCAAGAGACCCAGTACTTC. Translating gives CASSQPDSQETQYF.

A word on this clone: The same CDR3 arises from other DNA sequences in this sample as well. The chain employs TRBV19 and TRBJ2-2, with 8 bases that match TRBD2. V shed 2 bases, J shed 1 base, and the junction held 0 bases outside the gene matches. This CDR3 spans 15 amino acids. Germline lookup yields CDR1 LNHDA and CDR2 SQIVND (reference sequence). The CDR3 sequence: CASSILAGNTGELFF. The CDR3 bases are TGTGCCAGTAGTATACTAGCGGGGAACACCGGGGAGCTGTTTTTT.

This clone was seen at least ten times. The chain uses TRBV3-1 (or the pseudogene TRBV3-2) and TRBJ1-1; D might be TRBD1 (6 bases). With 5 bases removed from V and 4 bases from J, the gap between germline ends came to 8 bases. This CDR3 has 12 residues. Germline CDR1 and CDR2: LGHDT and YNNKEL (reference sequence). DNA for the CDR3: TGTGCCAGCAGCAGGGGGTTCACTGAAGCTTTCTTT. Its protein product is CASSRGFTEAFF.

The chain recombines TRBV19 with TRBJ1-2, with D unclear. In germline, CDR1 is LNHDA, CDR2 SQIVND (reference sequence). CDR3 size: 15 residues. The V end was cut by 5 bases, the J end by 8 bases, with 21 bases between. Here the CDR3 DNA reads TGTGCCAGTAGTTCGCCGGACGCTCCGGTAGGAGGCTACACCTTC. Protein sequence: CASSSPDAPVGGYTF.

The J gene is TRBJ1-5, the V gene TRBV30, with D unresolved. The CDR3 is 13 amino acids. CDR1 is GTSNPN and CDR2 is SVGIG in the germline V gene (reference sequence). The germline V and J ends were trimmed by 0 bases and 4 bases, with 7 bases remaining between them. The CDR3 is CAWSVGPNQPQHF. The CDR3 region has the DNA TGTGCCTGGAGTGTAGGGCCTAATCAGCCCCAGCATTTT.

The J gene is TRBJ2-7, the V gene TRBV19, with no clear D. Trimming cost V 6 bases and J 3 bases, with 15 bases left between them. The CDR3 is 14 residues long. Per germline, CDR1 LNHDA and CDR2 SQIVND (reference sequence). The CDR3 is CASSLTYDVYEQYF. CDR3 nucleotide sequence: TGTGCCAGTAGCCTTACCTACGACGTCTACGAGCAGTACTTC.

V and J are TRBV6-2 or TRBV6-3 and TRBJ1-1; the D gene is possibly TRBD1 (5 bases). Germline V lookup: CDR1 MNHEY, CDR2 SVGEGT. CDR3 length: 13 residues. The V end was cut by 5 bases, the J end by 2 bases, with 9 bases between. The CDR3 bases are TGTGCCAGCAGTCCAGGGCGAAACACTGAAGCTTTCTTT. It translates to CASSPGRNTEAFF.

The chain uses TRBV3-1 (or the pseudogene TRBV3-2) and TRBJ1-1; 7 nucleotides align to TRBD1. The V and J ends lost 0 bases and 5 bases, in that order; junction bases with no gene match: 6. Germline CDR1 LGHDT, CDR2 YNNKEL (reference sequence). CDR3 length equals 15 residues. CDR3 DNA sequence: TGTGCCAGCAGCCAAGAGGCCCTCAGGGGGACTGAAGCTTTCTTT. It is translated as CASSQEALRGTEAFF.

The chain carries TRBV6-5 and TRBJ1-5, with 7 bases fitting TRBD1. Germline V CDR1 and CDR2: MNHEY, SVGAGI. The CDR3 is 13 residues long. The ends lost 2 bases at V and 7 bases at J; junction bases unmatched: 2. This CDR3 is CASSYNRGQPQHF. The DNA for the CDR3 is TGTGCCAGCAGTTACAACAGGGGACAGCCCCAGCATTTT.

In DNA form, the CDR3 reads TGTGCCAGCAGCTCATACATGAACACTGAAGCTTTCTTT. Translation: CASSSYMNTEAFF. This chain uses TRBV12-3 or TRBV12-4 with TRBJ1-1; D remains ambiguous. This CDR3 contains 13 residues. The germline V and J ends were trimmed by 6 bases and 0 bases, with 8 bases remaining between them.

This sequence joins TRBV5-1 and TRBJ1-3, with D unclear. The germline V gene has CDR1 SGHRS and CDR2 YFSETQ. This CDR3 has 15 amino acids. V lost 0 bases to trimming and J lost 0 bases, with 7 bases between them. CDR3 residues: CASSLAENSGNTIYF. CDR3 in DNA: TGCGCCAGCAGCTTGGCGGAAAACTCTGGAAACACCATATATTTT.

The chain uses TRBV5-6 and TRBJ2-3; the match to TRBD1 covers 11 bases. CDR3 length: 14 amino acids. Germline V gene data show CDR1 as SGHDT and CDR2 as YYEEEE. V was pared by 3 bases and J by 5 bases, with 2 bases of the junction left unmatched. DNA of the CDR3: TGTGCCAGCAGCTCGGGGACAGGGGGAGATACGCAGTATTTT. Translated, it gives CASSSGTGGDTQYF.

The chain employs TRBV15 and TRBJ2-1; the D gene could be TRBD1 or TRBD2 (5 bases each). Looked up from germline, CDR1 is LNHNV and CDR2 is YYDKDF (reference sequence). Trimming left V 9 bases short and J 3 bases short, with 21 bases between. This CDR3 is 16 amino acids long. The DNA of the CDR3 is TGTGCCACGGGAAAGGGGAGCGGAAGGGTCTACAATGAGCAGTTCTTC. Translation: CATGKGSGRVYNEQFF.

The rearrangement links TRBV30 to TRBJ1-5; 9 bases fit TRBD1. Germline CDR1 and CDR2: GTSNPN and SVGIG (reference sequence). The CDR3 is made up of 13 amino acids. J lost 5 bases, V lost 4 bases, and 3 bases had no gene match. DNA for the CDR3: TGTGCCTGGACCCGGGACAGGGATCAGCCCCAGCATTTT. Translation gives CAWTRDRDQPQHF.

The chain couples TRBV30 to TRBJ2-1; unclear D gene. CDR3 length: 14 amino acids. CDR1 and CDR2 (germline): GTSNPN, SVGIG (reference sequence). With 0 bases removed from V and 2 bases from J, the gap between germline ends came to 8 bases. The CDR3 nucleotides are TGTGCCTGGAGTGTCGGTAGGGCCTACAATGAGCAGTTCTTC. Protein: CAWSVGRAYNEQFF.

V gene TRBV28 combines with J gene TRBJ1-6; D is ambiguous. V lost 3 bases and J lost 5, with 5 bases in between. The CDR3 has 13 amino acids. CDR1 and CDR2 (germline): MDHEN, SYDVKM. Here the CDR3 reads CASSLGNNSPLHF. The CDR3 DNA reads TGTGCCAGCAGTTTGGGAAATAATTCACCCCTCCACTTT.

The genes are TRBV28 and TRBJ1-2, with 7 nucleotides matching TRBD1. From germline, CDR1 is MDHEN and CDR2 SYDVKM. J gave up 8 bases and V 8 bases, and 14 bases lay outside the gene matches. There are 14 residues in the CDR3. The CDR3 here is CASVVLGQVGGYTF. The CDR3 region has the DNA TGTGCCAGCGTAGTTTTAGGACAGGTTGGGGGCTACACCTTC.

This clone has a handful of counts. The CDR3 DNA is TGTGCCAGCAGCTTGGGAGAAAATACGCAGTATTTT. Protein: CASSLGENTQYF. The genes are TRBV5-6 and TRBJ2-3; D not certain. Germline V gene data show CDR1 as SGHDT and CDR2 as YYEEEE. The V gene lost 0 bases and the J gene lost 7 bases, with 6 bases spanning the gap. The CDR3 spans 12 residues.

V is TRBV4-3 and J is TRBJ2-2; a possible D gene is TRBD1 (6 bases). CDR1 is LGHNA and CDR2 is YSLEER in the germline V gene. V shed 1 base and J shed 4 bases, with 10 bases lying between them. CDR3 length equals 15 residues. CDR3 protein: CASSQAPGVTGELFF. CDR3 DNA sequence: TGCGCCAGCAGCCAAGCTCCAGGGGTCACCGGGGAGCTGTTTTTT.

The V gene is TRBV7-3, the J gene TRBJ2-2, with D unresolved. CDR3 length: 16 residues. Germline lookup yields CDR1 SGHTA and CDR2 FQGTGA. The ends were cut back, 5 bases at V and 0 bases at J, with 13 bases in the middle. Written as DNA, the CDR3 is TGTGCCAGCAGCCCGTCTCTCCTAGCGAACACCGGGGAGCTGTTTTTT. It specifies CASSPSLLANTGELFF.

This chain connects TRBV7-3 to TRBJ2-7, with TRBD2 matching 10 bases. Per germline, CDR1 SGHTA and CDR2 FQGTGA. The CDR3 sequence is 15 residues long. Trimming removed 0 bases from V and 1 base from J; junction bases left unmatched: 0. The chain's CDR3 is CASSLTSGRSYEQYF. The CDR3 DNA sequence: TGTGCCAGCAGCTTAACTAGCGGGAGGTCCTACGAGCAGTACTTC. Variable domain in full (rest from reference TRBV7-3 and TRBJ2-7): GAGVSQTPSNKVTEKGKYVELRCDPISGHTALYWYRQSLGQGPEFLIYFQGTGAADDSGLPNDRFFAVRPEGSVSTLKIQRTERGDSAVYLCASSLTSGRSYEQYFGPGTRLTVT.

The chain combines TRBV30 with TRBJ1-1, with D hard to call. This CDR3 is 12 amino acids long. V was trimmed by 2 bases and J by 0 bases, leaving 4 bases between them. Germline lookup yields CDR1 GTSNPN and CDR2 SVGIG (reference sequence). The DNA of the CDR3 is TGTGCCTGGAGTAAGTTGAACACTGAAGCTTTCTTT. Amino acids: CAWSKLNTEAFF.

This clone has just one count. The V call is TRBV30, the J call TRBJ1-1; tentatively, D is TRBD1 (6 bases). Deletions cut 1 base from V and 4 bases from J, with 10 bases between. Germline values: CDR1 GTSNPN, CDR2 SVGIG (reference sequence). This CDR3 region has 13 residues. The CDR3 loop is CAWSDLGGTEAFF. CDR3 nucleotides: TGTGCCTGGAGTGACTTAGGGGGCACTGAAGCTTTCTTT.

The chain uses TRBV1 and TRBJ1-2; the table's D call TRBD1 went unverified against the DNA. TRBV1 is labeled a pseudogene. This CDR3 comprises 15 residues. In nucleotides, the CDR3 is TGCACCAGCAGCCAAGAAGGGACAGCTAACTATGGCTACACCTTC. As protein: CTSSQEGTANYGYTF.

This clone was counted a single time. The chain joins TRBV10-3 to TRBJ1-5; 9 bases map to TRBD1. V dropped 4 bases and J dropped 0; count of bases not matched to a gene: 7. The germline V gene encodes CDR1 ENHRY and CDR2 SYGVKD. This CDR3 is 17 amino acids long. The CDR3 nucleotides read TGTGCCATCAGTGCGACAGGGGGAGGAAATAGCAATCAGCCCCAGCATTTT. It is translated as CAISATGGGNSNQPQHF.

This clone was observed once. In DNA, the CDR3 is TGTGCCAGCAGCTTAGCAGGGGGCGCAGGGAATGGCTACACCTTC. This gives the protein CASSLAGGAGNGYTF. The chain links TRBV7-2 to TRBJ1-2; TRBD1 aligns across 7 bases. CDR1 and CDR2 (germline): SGHTA, FQGNSA. V dropped 0 bases and J dropped 6; count of bases not matched to a gene: 7. The CDR3 loop spans 15 amino acids. The full variable domain, rest sourced from reference TRBV7-2 and TRBJ1-2, is GAGVSQSPSNKVTEKGKDVELRCDPISGHTALYWYRQSLGQGLEFLIYFQGNSAPDKSGLPSDRFSAERTGGSVSTLTIQRTQQEDSAVYLCASSLAGGAGNGYTFGSGTRLTVV.

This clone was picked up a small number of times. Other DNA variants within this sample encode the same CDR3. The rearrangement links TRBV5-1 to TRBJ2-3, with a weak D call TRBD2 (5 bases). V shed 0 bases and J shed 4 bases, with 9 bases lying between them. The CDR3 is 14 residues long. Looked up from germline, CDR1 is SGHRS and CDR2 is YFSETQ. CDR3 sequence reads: CASSLGGASDTQYF. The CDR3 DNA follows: TGCGCCAGCAGCTTGGGGGGAGCTTCAGATACGCAGTATTTT.

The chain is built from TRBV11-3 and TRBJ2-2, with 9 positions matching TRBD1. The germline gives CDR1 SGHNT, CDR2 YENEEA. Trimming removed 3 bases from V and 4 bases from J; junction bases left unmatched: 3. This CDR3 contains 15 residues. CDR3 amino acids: CASSFTGGGTGELFF. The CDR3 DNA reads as TGTGCCAGCAGCTTCACAGGGGGCGGCACCGGGGAGCTGTTTTTT.

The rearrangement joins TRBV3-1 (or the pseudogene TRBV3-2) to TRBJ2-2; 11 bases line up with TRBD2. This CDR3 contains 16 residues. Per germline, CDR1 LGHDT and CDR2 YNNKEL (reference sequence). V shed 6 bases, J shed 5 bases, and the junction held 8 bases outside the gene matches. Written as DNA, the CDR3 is TGTGCCAGCAGATCCACTACTAGCGGGGGAACCGGGGAGCTGTTTTTT. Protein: CASRSTTSGGTGELFF.